This T cell receptor beta chain was recorded in a study of cytomegalovirus exposure and HLA in healthy donors. General study results and limits: Presence/absence analyses supposed approximately even sequencing depth among donors. A few V segments could not be told apart, such as TRBV6-2 and TRBV6-3, and were left out. Through in vitro validation, three CMV-associated chains were shown to be specific for CMV antigens.

Points on this clone: Its antigen is still unknown.

13 Jbeta primers and 60 Vbeta primers were used for the PCR. Generated by immunoSEQ multiplex PCR, the TCRdb table keeps only in-frame clones and is missing some. This table holds 150,000 to 200,000 clones, 70% to 90% found once. The length of the CDR3 is 18 residues. The genes are TRBV21-1 and TRBJ1-5; TRBD1 was called by the table and not checked on the DNA. TRBV21-1 is deemed a pseudogene. The TCR sequence derives from a girl aged 5 to 17 in good health and CMV-seropositive. The sample consisted of PBMCs. Here the CDR3 reads CASGPETGGTPGNQPQHF. The DNA of the CDR3 is TGTGCCAGCGGACCGGAGACAGGGGGTACTCCGGGCAATCAGCCCCAGCATTTT.